This paragraph covers one T cell receptor beta chain sequence. Assay: immunoSEQ multiplex PCR; the TCRdb copy retains only in-frame clones and omits some. The sample contains about 210,000 clones, roughly 85% of which appear only once. This record belongs to a study of blood T cell repertoires in COVID-19. J gave up 4 bases and V 3 bases, and 12 bases lay outside the gene matches. The germline V gene has CDR1 LGHNA and CDR2 YNFKEQ. CDR3 length: 17 residues. Sequenced: peripheral blood. This clonotype originated in a man aged 50 to 60 with COVID-19, enrolled during active disease. The gene calls are TRBV4-2 and TRBJ2-1; 7 bases line up with TRBD2. Here the CDR3 DNA reads TGTGCCAGCAGCCAGCAAGTCGGGGCGGGGGAGTACAATGAGCAGTTCTTC. This gives the protein CASSQQVGAGEYNEQFF.